The source of this TCR beta chain is a study of blood T cells in healthy people across ages. With 7 bases clipped from V and 0 bases from J, the junction kept 5 bases outside the gene matches. The germline V gene has CDR1 SQVTM and CDR2 ANQGSEA. The CDR3 has 13 amino acids. It was with a sample-barcoded 5' primer and a J-beta primer mix that a second PCR of about 6 to 12 cycles was run. Every individual sample yielded 2.5 million or more paired-end reads (each containing CDR3). TCRdb independently ran MiXCR on the 5' RACE reads; one entry per CDR3 protein. The sample lists 800,000 to 950,000 distinct CDR3 sequences; almost 30% were seen once. This clonotype was counted once. A much more abundant neighbour one base away suggests this may be a read error. This same sample was also taken into another study, of T cells of mothers and their children. Turning to that study: Material was donated by three healthy Caucasian mothers and their six children.

The chain combines TRBV29-1 with TRBJ1-1; TRBD1 aligns across 7 bases. Sequencing input: blood. This receptor was identified in a woman aged 35 to 49 in good health. The CDR3 DNA reads TGCAGCGGTGTGGGACAGCTGAACACTGAAGCTTTCTTT. Translating it yields CSGVGQLNTEAFF. The full variable domain, in which reference TRBV29-1 and TRBJ1-1 provide the parts outside the CDR3, is SAVISQKPSRDICQRGTSLTIQCQVDSQVTMMFWYRQQPGQSLTLIATANQGSEATYESGFVIDKFPISRPNLTFSTLTVSNMSPEDSSIYLCSGVGQLNTEAFFGQGTRLTVV.